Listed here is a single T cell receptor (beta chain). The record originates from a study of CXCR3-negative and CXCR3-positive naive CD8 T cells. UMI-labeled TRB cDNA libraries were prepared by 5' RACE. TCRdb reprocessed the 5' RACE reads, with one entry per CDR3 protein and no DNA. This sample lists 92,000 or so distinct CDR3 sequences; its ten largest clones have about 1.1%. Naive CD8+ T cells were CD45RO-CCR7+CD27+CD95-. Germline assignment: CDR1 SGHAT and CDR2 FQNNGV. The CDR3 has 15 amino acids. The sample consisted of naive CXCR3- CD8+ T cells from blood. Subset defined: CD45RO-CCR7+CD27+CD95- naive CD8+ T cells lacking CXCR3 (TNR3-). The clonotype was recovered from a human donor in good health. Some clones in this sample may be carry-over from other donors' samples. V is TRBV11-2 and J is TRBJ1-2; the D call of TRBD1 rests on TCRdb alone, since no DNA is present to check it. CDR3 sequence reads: CASSLGGVRGYGYTF.